The 18 T cell receptor beta chains reported below all come from one sample, sequenced in a study of lymphopenia after photon versus proton radiotherapy. Produced via immunoSEQ multiplex PCR; TCRdb's table is partial and in-frame only. Among 8,000 or so clones, around 90% were seen once, and the ten largest hold about a fifth. The sequenced sample was peripheral blood, obtained from a patient treated with photon-based radiotherapy. Source of these receptors: a man older than 75 with cholangiocarcinoma.

Only a few counts were recorded for this clone. The chain couples TRBV28 to TRBJ1-2; D is undetermined. The CDR3 runs to 15 residues. V was pared by 2 bases and J by 2 bases, with 12 bases between. Per the germline V gene, CDR1 is MDHEN and CDR2 is SYDVKM. CDR3 amino acids: CASSLNLARNYGYTF. The CDR3 coding sequence is TGTGCCAGCAGTTTAAACCTTGCCAGGAACTATGGCTACACCTTC.

The rearrangement links TRBV19 to TRBJ1-1; the D gene is possibly TRBD1 (5 bases). This CDR3 is built from 13 residues. V gave up 5 bases and J gave up 9 bases, with 16 bases separating them. Germline V CDR1 and CDR2: LNHDA, SQIVND (reference sequence). CDR3 nucleotide sequence: TGTGCCAGTAGTGGACGAGACAGACCGAAAGCTTTCTTT. It specifies CASSGRDRPKAFF.

The chain has TRBV15 and TRBJ1-5; D uncertain. The V gene's germline CDR1 is LNHNV and CDR2 YYDKDF (reference sequence). The CDR3 has 15 residues. Deletions cut 0 bases from V and 7 bases from J, with 13 bases between. CDR3 bases: TGTGCCACCAGCAGAGATTCCGGGCCACTCCAGCCCCAGCATTTT. It translates to CATSRDSGPLQPQHF.

The V call is TRBV27, the J call TRBJ2-7, with D tentatively TRBD1 (5 bases). Germline V gene lookup returns CDR1 MNHEY and CDR2 SMNVEV (reference sequence). This CDR3 has 15 residues. V lost 5 bases and J 2 bases, leaving 16 bases between the germline ends. The CDR3 DNA sequence: TGTGCCAGCAGTCCGAGTCAAAGGGGCGCCTACGAGCAGTACTTC. It yields the protein CASSPSQRGAYEQYF.

This clone was counted between two and nine times. V and J are TRBV6-5 and TRBJ2-1; 14 positions agree with TRBD2. Germline values: CDR1 MNHEY, CDR2 SVGAGI. With 2 bases clipped from V and 8 bases from J, the junction kept 5 bases outside the gene matches. The CDR3 covers 16 residues. The CDR3 coding sequence is TGTGCCAGCAGTTACGCCAGACTAGCGGGAGGGCATGAGCAGTTCTTC. This sequence encodes CASSYARLAGGHEQFF.

The chain's CDR3 is CSVGGRSSYEQYF. Written as DNA, the CDR3 is TGCAGCGTTGGGGGGCGGTCCTCCTACGAGCAGTACTTC. The chain couples TRBV29-1 to TRBJ2-7; D perhaps matches TRBD1 (6 bases). Trimming cost V 4 bases and J 0 bases, with 10 bases left between them. The CDR3 length is 13 residues. CDR1 and CDR2 (germline): SQVTM, ANQGSEA.

CDR3 residues: CSAGTGYEKLFF. The CDR3 bases are TGCAGCGCTGGGACAGGGTACGAAAAACTGTTTTTT. The gene calls are TRBV29-1 and TRBJ1-4; TRBD1 matches at 9 bases. The germline gives CDR1 SQVTM, CDR2 ANQGSEA. CDR3 length: 12 amino acids. Trimming cost V 7 bases and J 8 bases; bases outside gene matches: 5.

V and J are TRBV28 and TRBJ2-7; D perhaps matches TRBD1 (5 bases). Trimming took off 6 bases at V and 0 bases at J, with 15 bases between the two ends. Germline-derived CDR1 and CDR2 are MDHEN and SYDVKM. This CDR3 has 15 amino acids. The CDR3 here is CASSPGAASSYEQYF. In DNA form, the CDR3 reads TGTGCCAGCAGCCCTGGGGCGGCGAGCTCCTACGAGCAGTACTTC.

This clone has only a few counts. The gene calls are TRBV10-3 and TRBJ2-4; weak D call: TRBD1 (5 bases). The CDR3 is made up of 20 amino acids. Germline CDR1 ENHRY, CDR2 SYGVKD. Trimming took 0 bases from V and 0 from J, leaving 21 bases between them. The CDR3 loop reads CAISESSWVAGAIAKNIQYF. Here the CDR3 DNA reads TGTGCCATCAGTGAGTCCTCCTGGGTGGCTGGGGCCATAGCCAAAAACATTCAGTACTTC.

The V and J genes are TRBV28 and TRBJ1-1; 7 bases agree with TRBD1. Germline trimming cut 5 bases from V and 4 bases from J; bases unmatched to any gene: 7. The CDR3 sequence is 14 residues long. Germline CDR1 is MDHEN and CDR2 is SYDVKM. Here the CDR3 reads CASSAQGGRTEAFF. The CDR3 DNA is TGTGCCAGCAGTGCCCAGGGGGGGCGCACTGAAGCTTTCTTT.

The J gene is TRBJ2-5, the V gene TRBV7-9, with D possibly matching TRBD2 (5 bases). V shed 8 bases and J shed 2 bases, with 21 bases lying between them. Germline CDR1 reads SEHNR; CDR2 reads FQNEAQ (reference sequence). The CDR3 spans 16 residues. The CDR3 region has the DNA TGTGCCAGCGCTCCATCCGGGAACAGCCAACAAGAGACCCAGTACTTC. Protein product: CASAPSGNSQQETQYF.

V usage is TRBV5-4 and J usage is TRBJ1-1; the D gene is possibly TRBD1 (6 bases). This CDR3 region has 13 residues. Between the trimmed V and J ends, which lost 0 bases and 4 bases, there was a span of 7 bases. CDR1 and CDR2 from the germline V gene are SGHNT and YYREEE (reference sequence). CDR3 nucleotides: TGTGCCAGCAGCTTGGACAGGGCCACTGAAGCTTTCTTT. Its protein product is CASSLDRATEAFF.

This clone was picked up one time. This chain connects TRBV5-4 to TRBJ2-7, with 7 bases lining up with TRBD1. The germline V gene has CDR1 SGHNT and CDR2 YYREEE (reference sequence). Trimming at V came to 5 bases and at J to 3 bases, leaving 8 bases not matched to a gene. This CDR3 contains 14 residues. In DNA form, the CDR3 reads TGTGCCAGCAGTTTTCCGGGACAGAGCTACGAGCAGTACTTC. This gives the protein CASSFPGQSYEQYF.

The rearrangement joins TRBV18 to TRBJ1-3, with D hard to call. From germline, CDR1 is KGHSH and CDR2 LQKENI. The V end lost 3 bases, the J end lost 0 bases, and 9 bases lay between the germline ends. This CDR3 is built from 15 residues. CDR3 DNA: TGTGCCAGCTCACCCACTCACCTCTCTGGAAACACCATATATTTT. This encodes CASSPTHLSGNTIYF.

The rearrangement joins TRBV20-1 to TRBJ2-3; TRBD1 matches at 7 bases. V lost 6 bases, J lost 7 bases, and 4 bases stayed unmatched. The CDR3 runs 11 residues. Germline assignment: CDR1 DFQATT and CDR2 SNEGSKA (reference sequence). The DNA of the CDR3 is TGCAGTGCAAAACAGGGGAATACGCAGTATTTT. The encoded protein is CSAKQGNTQYF.

CDR3 DNA sequence: TGTGCCAGCAGCCGAGGGGGCCATGATCAGCCCCAGCATTTT. Translating it yields CASSRGGHDQPQHF. The V call is TRBV6-5, the J call TRBJ1-5; 7 bases align to TRBD1. Losses at the gene ends were 6 bases for V and 5 bases for J; bases not matched to a gene: 7. The CDR3 covers 14 residues. Per the germline V gene, CDR1 is MNHEY and CDR2 is SVGAGI.

DNA for the CDR3: TGTGCCAGCAGCTTAACCGGGGAGGGCACTGAAGCTTTCTTT. The encoded protein is CASSLTGEGTEAFF. The chain links TRBV7-9 to TRBJ1-1; D ambiguous. Germline assignment: CDR1 SEHNR and CDR2 FQNEAQ (reference sequence). Trimming took 2 bases from V and 4 from J, leaving 11 bases between them. This CDR3 comprises 14 residues.

This rearrangement joins TRBV12-5 to TRBJ1-4; 7 nucleotides match TRBD1. The germline CDR1 and CDR2 sequences are LGHNT and FRNRAP. The CDR3 length is 16 residues. The V segment lost 5 bases and the J segment 2 bases; nucleotides outside the gene matches: 8. The chain's CDR3 is CASGLIQGETNEKLFF. CDR3 in DNA: TGTGCTAGTGGTCTCATCCAGGGGGAGACTAATGAAAAACTGTTTTTT.